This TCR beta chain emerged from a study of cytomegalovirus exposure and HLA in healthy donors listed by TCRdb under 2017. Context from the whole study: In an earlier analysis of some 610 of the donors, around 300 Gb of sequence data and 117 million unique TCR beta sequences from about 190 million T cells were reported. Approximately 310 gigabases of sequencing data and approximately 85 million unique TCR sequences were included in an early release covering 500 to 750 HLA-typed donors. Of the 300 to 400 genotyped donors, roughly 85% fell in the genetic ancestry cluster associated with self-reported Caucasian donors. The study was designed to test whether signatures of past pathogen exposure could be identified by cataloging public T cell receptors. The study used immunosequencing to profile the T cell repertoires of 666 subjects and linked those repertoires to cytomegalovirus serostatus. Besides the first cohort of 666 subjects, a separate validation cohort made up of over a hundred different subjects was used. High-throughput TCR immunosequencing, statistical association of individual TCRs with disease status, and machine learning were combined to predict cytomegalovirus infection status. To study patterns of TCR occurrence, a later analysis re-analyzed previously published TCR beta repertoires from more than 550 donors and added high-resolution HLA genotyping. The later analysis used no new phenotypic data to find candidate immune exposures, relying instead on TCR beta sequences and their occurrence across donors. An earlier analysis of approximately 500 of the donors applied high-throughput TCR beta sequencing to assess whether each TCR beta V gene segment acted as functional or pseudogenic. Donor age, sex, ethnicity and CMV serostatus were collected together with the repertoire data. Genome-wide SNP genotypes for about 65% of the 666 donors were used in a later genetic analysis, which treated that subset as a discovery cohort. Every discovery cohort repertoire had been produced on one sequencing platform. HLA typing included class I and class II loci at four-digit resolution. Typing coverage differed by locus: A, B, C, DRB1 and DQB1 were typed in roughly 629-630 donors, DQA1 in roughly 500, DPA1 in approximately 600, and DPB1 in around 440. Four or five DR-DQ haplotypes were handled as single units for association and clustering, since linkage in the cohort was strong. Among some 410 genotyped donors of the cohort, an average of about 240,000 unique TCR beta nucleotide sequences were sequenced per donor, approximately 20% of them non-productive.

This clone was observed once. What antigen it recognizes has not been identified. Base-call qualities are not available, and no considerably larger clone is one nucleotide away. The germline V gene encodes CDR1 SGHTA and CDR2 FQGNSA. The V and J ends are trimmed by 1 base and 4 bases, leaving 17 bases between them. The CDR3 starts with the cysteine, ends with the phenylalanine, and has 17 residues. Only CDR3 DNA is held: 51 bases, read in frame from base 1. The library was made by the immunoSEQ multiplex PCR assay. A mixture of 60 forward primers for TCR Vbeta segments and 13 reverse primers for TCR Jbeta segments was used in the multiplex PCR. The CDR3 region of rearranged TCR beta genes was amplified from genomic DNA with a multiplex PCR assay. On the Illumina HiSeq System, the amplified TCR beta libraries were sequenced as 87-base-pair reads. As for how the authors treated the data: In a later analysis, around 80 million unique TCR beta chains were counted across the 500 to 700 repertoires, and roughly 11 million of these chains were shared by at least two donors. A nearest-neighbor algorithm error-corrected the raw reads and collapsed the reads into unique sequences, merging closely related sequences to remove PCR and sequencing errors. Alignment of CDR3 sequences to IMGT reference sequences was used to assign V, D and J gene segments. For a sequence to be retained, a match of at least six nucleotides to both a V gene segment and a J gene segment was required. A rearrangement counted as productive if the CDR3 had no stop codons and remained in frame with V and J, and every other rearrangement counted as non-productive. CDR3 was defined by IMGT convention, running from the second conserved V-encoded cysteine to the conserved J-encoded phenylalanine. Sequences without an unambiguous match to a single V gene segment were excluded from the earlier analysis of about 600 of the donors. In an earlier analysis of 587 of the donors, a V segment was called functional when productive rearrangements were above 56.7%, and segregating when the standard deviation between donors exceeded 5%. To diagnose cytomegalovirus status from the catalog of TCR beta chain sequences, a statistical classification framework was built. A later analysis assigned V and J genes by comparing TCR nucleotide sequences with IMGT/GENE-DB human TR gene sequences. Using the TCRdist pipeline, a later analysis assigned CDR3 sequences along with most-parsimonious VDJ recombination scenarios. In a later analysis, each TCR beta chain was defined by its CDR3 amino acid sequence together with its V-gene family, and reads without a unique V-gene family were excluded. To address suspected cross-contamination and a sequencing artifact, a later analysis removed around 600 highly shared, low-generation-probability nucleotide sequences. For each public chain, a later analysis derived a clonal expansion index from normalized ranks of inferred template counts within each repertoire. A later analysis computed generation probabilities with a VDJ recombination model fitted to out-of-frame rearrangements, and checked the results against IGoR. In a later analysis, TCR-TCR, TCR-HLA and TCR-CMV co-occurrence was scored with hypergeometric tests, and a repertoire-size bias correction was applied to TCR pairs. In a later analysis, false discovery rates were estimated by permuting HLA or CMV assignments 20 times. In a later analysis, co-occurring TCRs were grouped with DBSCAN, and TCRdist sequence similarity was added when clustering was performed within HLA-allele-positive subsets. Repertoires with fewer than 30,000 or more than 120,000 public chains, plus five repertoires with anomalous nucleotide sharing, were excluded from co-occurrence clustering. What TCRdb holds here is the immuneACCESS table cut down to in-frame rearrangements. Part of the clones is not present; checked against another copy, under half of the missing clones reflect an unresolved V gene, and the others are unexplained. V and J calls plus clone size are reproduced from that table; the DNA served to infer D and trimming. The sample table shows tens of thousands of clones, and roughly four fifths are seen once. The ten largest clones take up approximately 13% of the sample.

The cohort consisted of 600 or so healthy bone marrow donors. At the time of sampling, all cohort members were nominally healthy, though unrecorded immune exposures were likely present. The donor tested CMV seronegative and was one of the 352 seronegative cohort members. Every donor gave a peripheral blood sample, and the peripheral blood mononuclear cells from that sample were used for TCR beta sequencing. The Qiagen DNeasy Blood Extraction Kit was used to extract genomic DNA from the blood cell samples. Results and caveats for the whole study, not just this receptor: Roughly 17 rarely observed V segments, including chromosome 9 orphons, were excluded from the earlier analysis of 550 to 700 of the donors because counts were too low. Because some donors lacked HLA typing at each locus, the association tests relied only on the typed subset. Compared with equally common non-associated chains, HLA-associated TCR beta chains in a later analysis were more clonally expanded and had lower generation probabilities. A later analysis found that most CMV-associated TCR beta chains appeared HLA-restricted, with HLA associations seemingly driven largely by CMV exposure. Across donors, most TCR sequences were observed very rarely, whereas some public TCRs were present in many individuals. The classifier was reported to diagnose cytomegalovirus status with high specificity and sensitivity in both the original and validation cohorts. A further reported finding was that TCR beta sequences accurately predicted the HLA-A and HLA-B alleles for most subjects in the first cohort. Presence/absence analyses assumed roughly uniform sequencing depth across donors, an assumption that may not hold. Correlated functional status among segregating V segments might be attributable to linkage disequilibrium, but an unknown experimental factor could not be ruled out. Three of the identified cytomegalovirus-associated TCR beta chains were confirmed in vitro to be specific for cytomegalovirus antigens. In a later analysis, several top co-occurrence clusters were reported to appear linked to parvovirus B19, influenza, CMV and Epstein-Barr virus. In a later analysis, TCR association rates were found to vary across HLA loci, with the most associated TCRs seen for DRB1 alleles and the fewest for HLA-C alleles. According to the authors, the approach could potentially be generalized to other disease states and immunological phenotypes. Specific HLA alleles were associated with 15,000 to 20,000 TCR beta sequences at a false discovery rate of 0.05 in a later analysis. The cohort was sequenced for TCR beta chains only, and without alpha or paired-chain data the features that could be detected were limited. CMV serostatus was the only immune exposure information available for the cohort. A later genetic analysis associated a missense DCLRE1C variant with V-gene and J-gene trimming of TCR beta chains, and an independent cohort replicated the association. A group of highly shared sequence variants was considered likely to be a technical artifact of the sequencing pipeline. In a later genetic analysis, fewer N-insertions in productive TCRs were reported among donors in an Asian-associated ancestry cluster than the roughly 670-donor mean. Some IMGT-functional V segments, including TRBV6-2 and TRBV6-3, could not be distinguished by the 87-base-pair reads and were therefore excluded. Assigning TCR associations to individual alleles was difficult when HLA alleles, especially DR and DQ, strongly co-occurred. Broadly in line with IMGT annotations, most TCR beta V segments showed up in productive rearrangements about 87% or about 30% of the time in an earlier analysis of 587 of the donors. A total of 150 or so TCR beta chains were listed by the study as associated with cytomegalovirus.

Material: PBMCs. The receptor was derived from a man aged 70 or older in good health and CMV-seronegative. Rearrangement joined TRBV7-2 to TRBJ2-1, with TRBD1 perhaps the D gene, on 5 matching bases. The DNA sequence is TGTGCCAGCAGCTTAGGTGGCGGTCAGGGAACTTACAATGAGCAGTTCTTC. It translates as CASSLGGGQGTYNEQFF.